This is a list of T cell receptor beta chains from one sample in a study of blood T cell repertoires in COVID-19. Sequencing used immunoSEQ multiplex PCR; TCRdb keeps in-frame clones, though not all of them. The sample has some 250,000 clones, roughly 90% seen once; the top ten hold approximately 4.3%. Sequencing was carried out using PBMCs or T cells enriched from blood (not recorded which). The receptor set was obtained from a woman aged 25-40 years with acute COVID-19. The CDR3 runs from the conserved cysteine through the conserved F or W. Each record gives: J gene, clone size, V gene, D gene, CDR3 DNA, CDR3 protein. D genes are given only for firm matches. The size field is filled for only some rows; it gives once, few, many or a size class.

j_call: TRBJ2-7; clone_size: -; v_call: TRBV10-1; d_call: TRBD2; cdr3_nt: TGCGCCAGCAGCGAAAACGGGGGGGCCTACGAGCAGTACTTC; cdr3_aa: CASSENGGAYEQYF
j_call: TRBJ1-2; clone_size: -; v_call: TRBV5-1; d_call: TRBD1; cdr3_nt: TGCGCCAGCAGCTTAGGTACACAGGGGGTCTATGGCTACACCTTC; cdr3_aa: CASSLGTQGVYGYTF
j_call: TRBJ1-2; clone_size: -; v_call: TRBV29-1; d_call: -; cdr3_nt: TGCAGCGTTGCGACCGCGAGGCTCTCGGGAGACGGCTACACCTTC; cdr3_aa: CSVATARLSGDGYTF
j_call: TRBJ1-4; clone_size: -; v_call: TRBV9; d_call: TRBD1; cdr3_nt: TGTGCCAGCAGCGGCCGGACAGGGGGCGGGGAAAAACTGTTTTTT; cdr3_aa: CASSGRTGGGEKLFF
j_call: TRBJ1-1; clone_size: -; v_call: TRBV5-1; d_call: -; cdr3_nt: TGCGCCAGCAGCGCGGGTGGGGGGGCAGTTGGCACTGAAGCTTTCTTT; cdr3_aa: CASSAGGGAVGTEAFF
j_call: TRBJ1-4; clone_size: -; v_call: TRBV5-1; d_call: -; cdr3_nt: TGCGCCAGCAGCTCGTGGGGGGATAATGAAAAACTGTTTTTT; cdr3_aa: CASSSWGDNEKLFF
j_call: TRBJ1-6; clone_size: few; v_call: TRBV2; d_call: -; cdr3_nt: TGTGCCAGCATGGAGGGTTCACCCCTCCACTTT; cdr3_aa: CASMEGSPLHF
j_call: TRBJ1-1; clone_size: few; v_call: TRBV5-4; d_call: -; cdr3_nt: TGTGCCAGCAGCTTGGCCGGGACACCGAACACTGAAGCTTTCTTT; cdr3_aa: CASSLAGTPNTEAFF
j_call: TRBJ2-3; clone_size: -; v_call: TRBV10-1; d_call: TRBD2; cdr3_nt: TGCGCCAGCAGTGAGTCGACCGCGGGGGGGCTAACAGATACGCAGTATTTT; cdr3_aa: CASSESTAGGLTDTQYF
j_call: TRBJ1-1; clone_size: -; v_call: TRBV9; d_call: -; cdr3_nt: TGTGCCAGCAGCGTCCCAAAGGCGGGGGATGAAGCTTTCTTT; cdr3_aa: CASSVPKAGDEAFF
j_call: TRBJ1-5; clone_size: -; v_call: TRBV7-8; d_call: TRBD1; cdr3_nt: TGTGCCAGCAGCCATACCGGGACAGGGAGCGAGGGCCAGCCCCAGCATTTT; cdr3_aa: CASSHTGTGSEGQPQHF
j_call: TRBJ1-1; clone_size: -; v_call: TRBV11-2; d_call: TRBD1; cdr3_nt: TGTGCCAGCAGCTCCTTTGACAGGGACGGTGAAGCTTTCTTT; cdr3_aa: CASSSFDRDGEAFF
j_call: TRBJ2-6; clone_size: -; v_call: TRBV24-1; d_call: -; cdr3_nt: TGTGCCACCAGTGATTCGCGCGGTGGGGCCAACGTCCTGACTTTC; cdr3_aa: CATSDSRGGANVLTF
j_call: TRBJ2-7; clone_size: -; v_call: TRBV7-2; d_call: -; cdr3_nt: TGTGCCAGCAGCTTATCTTCTGCCTACGAGCAGTACTTC; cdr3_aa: CASSLSSAYEQYF
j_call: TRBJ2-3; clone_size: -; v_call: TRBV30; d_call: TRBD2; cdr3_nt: TGTGCCTGGACCCTCAGCGGGGCTAGCACAGATACGCAGTATTTT; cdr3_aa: CAWTLSGASTDTQYF
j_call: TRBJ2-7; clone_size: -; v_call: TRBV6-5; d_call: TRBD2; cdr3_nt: TGTGCCAGCAGTTACGGAGTAGCGGGGGACCCGTACGAGCAGTACTTC; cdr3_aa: CASSYGVAGDPYEQYF
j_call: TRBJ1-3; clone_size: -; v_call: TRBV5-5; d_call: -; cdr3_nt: TGTGCCAGCAGCTTGTGGGAGGGCCACTCTGGAAACACCATATATTTT; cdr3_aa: CASSLWEGHSGNTIYF
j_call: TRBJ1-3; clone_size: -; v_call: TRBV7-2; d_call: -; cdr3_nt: TGTGCCAGCAGCTCGTCAGGGAAAGGAAACACCATATATTTT; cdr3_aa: CASSSSGKGNTIYF
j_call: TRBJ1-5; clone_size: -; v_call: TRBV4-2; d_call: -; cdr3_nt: TGTGCCAGCAGCCAAGCGGCAGGGCAGCCCCAGCATTTT; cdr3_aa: CASSQAAGQPQHF
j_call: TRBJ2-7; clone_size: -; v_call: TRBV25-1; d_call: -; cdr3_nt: TGTGCCAGCACGCAGGGCTACGAGCAGTACTTC; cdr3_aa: CASTQGYEQYF
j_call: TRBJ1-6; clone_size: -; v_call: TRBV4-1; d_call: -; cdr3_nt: TGCGCCAGCAGCCAAGATTCGAGGACACCGAGCTCCTATAATTCACCCCTCCACTTT; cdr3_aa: CASSQDSRTPSSYNSPLHF
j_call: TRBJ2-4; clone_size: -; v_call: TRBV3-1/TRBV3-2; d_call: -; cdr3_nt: TGTGCCAGCAGCCAAGATGGCAGGGGAGAAAACATTCAGTACTTC; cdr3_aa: CASSQDGRGENIQYF
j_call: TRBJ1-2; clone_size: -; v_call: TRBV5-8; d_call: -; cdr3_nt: TGTGCCCAGGACAGTGTCTATGGCTACACCTTC; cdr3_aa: CAQDSVYGYTF
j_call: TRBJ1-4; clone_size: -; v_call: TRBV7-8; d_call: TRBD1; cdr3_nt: TGTGCCAGCAGCTTAAGGCAGGGGGCTTATGGTGAAAAACTGTTTTTT; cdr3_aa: CASSLRQGAYGEKLFF
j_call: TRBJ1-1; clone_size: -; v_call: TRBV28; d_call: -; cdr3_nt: TGTGCCAGCAGTCCGGCGACAGTCATGAACACTGAAGCTTTCTTT; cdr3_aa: CASSPATVMNTEAFF
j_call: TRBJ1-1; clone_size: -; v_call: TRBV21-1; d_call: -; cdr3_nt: TGTGCCAGCAGCCTCCTGGGGACACGGATGAACACTGAAGCTTTCTTT; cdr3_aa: CASSLLGTRMNTEAFF
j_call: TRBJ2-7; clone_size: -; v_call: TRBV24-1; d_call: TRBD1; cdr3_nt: TGTGCCACCAGTGCCCCGGGACAGGCCCGGAACGAGCAGTACTTC; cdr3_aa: CATSAPGQARNEQYF
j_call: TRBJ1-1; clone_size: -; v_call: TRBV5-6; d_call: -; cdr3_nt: TGTGCCAGCCCTCAATGGGGGGGTCTGAACACTGAAGCTTTCTTT; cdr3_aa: CASPQWGGLNTEAFF
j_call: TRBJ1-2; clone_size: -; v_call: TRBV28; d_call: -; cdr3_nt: TGTGCCAGCAGTAACGAACGGAGGGACGGCTACACCTTC; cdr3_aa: CASSNERRDGYTF
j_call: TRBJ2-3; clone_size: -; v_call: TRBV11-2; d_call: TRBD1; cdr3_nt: TGTGCCAGCAGCTACAAAACAGGGGCAGCAGATACGCAGTATTTT; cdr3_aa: CASSYKTGAADTQYF
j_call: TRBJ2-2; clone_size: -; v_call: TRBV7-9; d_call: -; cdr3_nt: TGTGCCAGCAGCCGAGACTTTGGCGGCGGGGAGCTGTTTTTT; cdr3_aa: CASSRDFGGGELFF
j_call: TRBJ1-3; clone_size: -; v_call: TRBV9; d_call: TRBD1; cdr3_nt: TGTGCCAGCAGCACGGACAGGGAGATAAACACCATATATTTT; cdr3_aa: CASSTDREINTIYF
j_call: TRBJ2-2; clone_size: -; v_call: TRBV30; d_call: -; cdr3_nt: TGTGCCTGGAGTACCCGGGACTGGGGGTCCGGGGAGCTGTTTTTT; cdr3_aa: CAWSTRDWGSGELFF
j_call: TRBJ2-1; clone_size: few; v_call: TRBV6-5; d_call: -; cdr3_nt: TGTGCCAGCAGTTACGGGACATACTACAATGAGCAGTTCTTC; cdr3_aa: CASSYGTYYNEQFF
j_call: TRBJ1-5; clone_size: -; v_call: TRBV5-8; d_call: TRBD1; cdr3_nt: TGTGCCAGCAAAGGTGACAGGGGACATCAGCCCCAGCATTTT; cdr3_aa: CASKGDRGHQPQHF